This T cell receptor (beta chain) came from a study of vaccination effects on CD4 cells after COVID-19. As for the study in general: Vaccination of participants consisted of two doses of either the BNT162b2 or mRNA-1273 vaccine.

An approximately 10-day culture period preceded the isolation of CD4+ T cells. Neither prior SARS-CoV-2 infection nor positive nucleocapsid antibodies were present in the vaccine recipients. Study observations and caveats: Clones induced by infection and by vaccine showed marked clonal contraction late after vaccination.

Regarding this clone: Its specificity is unknown.

Clones were read by immunoSEQ multiplex PCR, and TCRdb kept only the in-frame ones, dropping some. The repertoire consists of about 74,000 clones, with approximately 77% occurring once and the leading ten covering roughly 1.9%. The sequencing used CD4+ T cells from PBMCs cultured without peptide, collected before COVID-19 vaccination. This TCR came from a human donor who received a COVID-19 vaccine.

CDR3 nucleotide sequence: TGTGCCAGCAGCTTAGGGCGGGAATACACCGGGGAGCTGTTTTTT. Translating it yields CASSLGREYTGELFF. The chain is built from TRBV11-1 and TRBJ2-2, with D perhaps matching TRBD2 (6 bases). The V end lost 1 base, the J end lost 3 bases, and 9 bases lay between the germline ends. The germline gives CDR1 SGHAT, CDR2 FQDESV (reference sequence). The CDR3 is 15 residues long.